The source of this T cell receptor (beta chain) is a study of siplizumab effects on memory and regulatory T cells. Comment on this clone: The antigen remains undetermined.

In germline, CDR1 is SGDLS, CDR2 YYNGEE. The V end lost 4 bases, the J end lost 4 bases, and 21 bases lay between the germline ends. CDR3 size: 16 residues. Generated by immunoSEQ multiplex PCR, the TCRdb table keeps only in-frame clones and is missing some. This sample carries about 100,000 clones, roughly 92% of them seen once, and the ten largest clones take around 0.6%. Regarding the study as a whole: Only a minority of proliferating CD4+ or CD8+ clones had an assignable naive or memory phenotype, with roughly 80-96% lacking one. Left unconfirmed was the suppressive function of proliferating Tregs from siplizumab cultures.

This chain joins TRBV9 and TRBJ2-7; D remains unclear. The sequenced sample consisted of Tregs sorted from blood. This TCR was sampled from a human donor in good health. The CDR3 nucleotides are TGTGCCAGCAGCCACCCGCGTGGCAGGCCAGTGTACGAGCAGTACTTC. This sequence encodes CASSHPRGRPVYEQYF.